This T cell receptor beta chain was obtained from a study of cytomegalovirus exposure and HLA in healthy donors. This clone was counted between two and nine times. Primers for the PCR totalled 60 Vbeta and 13 Jbeta. TCRdb's table, derived via immunoSEQ multiplex PCR, lists solely in-frame clones and lacks some. The sample lists about 140,000 clones; over 75% were seen once. CDR3 length: 13 residues. Germline CDR1 reads SQVTM; CDR2 reads ANQGSEA. The V and J ends lost 3 bases and 5 bases respectively, with 13 bases between them. The chain couples TRBV29-1 to TRBJ2-5; D is undetermined. The sample was PBMCs. This TCR was sampled from a female donor in good health and CMV-seronegative. The CDR3 reads CSVEEGVGETQYF. The CDR3 nucleotides are TGCAGCGTTGAGGAAGGAGTCGGGGAGACCCAGTACTTC.